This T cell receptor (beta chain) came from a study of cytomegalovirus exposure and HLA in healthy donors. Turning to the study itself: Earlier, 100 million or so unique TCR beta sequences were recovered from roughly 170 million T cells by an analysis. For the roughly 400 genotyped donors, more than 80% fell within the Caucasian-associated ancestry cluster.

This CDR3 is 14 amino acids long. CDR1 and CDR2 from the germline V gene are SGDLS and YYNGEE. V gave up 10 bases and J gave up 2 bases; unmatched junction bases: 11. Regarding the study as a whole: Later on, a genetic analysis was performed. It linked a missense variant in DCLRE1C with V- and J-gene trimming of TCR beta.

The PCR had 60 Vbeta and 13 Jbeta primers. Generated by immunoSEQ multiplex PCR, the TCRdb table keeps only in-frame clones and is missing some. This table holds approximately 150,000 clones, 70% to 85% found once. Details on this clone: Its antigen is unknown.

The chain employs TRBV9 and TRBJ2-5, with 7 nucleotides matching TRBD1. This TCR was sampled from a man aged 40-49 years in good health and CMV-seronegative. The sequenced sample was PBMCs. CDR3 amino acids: CAHPDLGQQETQYF. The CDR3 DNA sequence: TGTGCCCATCCGGACCTGGGACAGCAAGAGACCCAGTACTTC.